The 14 T cell receptor beta chains reported below all come from one sample, sequenced in a study of cytomegalovirus exposure and HLA in healthy donors. Amplification used 60 Vbeta primers and 13 Jbeta primers. The assay was immunoSEQ multiplex PCR, and TCRdb's table has in-frame clones only and misses some. There are hundreds of thousands of clones in the sample; 65% to 85% occur only once, and under 0.85% lies in the top ten. Sequencing used PBMCs. These receptors were collected from a boy between 2 and 10 years old in good health and CMV-seronegative.

This sequence joins TRBV19 and TRBJ2-2, with TRBD1 matching over 9 bases. The CDR3 extends over 15 amino acids. CDR1 LNHDA and CDR2 SQIVND come from the germline V gene (reference sequence). The J segment lost 6 bases and the V segment lost 6 bases, leaving 8 bases of the junction unmatched. CDR3 DNA: TGTGCCAGTAGCTATAACAGGGGGCTCGCCGGGGAGCTGTTTTTT. Its translation: CASSYNRGLAGELFF.

The chain combines TRBV11-2 with TRBJ1-2; D gene uncertain. Between the trimmed V and J ends, which lost 3 bases and 6 bases, there was a span of 5 bases. The CDR3 is made up of 11 amino acids. The germline V gene has CDR1 SGHAT and CDR2 FQNNGV. The CDR3 here is CASSFGDGYTF. DNA of the CDR3: TGTGCCAGCAGCTTCGGGGATGGCTACACCTTC. The full variable domain, completed using reference TRBV11-2 and TRBJ1-2, is EAGVAQSPRYKIIEKRQSVAFWCNPISGHATLYWYQQILGQGPKLLIQFQNNGVVDDSQLPKDRFSAERLKGVDSTLKIQPAKLEDSAVYLCASSFGDGYTFGSGTRLTVV.

This rearrangement joins TRBV6-6 to TRBJ1-6; 10 positions agree with TRBD1. Germline values: CDR1 MNHNY, CDR2 SVGAGI (reference sequence). The CDR3 length is 16 residues. The ends lost 5 bases at V and 7 bases at J; junction bases unmatched: 8. The CDR3 DNA reads TGTGCCAGCAGTCAACCGGGACAGGGGAGCAATTCACCCCTCCACTTT. Translation: CASSQPGQGSNSPLHF.

The chain joins TRBV14 to TRBJ2-1; D remains ambiguous. Looked up from germline, CDR1 is SGHDN and CDR2 is FVKESK. The germline V and J ends were trimmed by 2 bases and 9 bases, with 5 bases remaining between them. The CDR3 runs 11 residues. CDR3 in amino acids: CASSQSLEQFF. The CDR3 bases are TGTGCCAGCAGCCAATCTCTTGAGCAGTTCTTC.

V is TRBV6-6 and J is TRBJ2-7; 9 nucleotides agree with TRBD2. This CDR3 contains 14 residues. V dropped 6 bases and J dropped 2; count of bases not matched to a gene: 5. From germline, CDR1 is MNHNY and CDR2 SVGAGI (reference sequence). CDR3 residues: CASRRLADTYEQYF. CDR3 nucleotide sequence: TGTGCCAGCAGAAGACTAGCGGATACCTACGAGCAGTACTTC.

Only a few counts were recorded for this clone. The rearrangement uses TRBV6-1 and TRBJ1-4; no definite D call. The V end lost 4 bases, the J end lost 7 bases, and 4 bases lay between the germline ends. The CDR3 runs 11 residues. Germline V lookup: CDR1 MNHNS, CDR2 SASEGT. For the CDR3, the DNA is TGTGCCAGCAGTGTGGCTGAAAAACTGTTTTTT. The encoded protein is CASSVAEKLFF.

This clone was seen more than once but under ten times. This rearrangement joins TRBV6-1 to TRBJ2-3, with 8 bases fitting TRBD2. Germline V CDR1 and CDR2: MNHNS, SASEGT. The V gene end was trimmed by 5 bases and the J gene end by 4 bases; junction bases not matched to a gene: 5. This CDR3 region has 14 residues. The chain's CDR3 is CASSSVGLADTQYF. For the CDR3, the DNA is TGTGCCAGCAGTTCCGTGGGACTAGCAGATACGCAGTATTTT.

The J gene is TRBJ2-2, the V gene TRBV19; D unresolved. Germline assignment: CDR1 LNHDA and CDR2 SQIVND (reference sequence). The V gene lost 8 bases and the J gene lost 0 bases, with 10 bases spanning the gap. CDR3 length: 14 residues. For the CDR3, the DNA is TGTGCCAGTTTCCCAGACTCGAACACCGGGGAGCTGTTTTTT. It translates to CASFPDSNTGELFF.

This clone was counted a single time. The V call is TRBV6-5, the J call TRBJ1-2; 7 nucleotides align to TRBD1. Germline V gene sequence: CDR1 MNHEY, CDR2 SVGAGI. This CDR3 has 13 residues. J lost 7 bases, V lost 7 bases, and 9 bases had no gene match. In DNA form, the CDR3 reads TGTGCCAGCAACGACGAGGGGGCGAGTGGCTACACCTTC. This translates into CASNDEGASGYTF.

V is TRBV9 and J is TRBJ2-7, with D possibly matching TRBD1 (6 bases). The germline V and J ends were trimmed by 3 bases and 4 bases, with 11 bases remaining between them. Germline V gives CDR1 SGDLS, CDR2 YYNGEE. The CDR3 covers 13 residues. The CDR3 DNA reads TGTGCCAGCAGCGCGGGACATCCATACGAGCAGTACTTC. This encodes CASSAGHPYEQYF.

V and J are TRBV5-4 and TRBJ2-3; perhaps TRBD1 as D (6 bases). Germline values: CDR1 SGHNT, CDR2 YYREEE (reference sequence). The germline V and J ends were trimmed by 1 base and 0 bases, with 6 bases remaining between them. The CDR3 has 14 residues. The CDR3 is CASSLTGSTDTQYF. CDR3 coding DNA: TGTGCCAGCAGCTTGACAGGGAGCACAGATACGCAGTATTTT. The variable domain in full, completed from reference TRBV5-4 and TRBJ2-3, reads ETGVTQSPTHLIKTRGQQVTLRCSSQSGHNTVSWYQQALGQGPQFIFQYYREEENGRGNFPPRFSGLQFPNYSSELNVNALELDDSALYLCASSLTGSTDTQYFGPGTRLTVL.

The rearrangement uses TRBV9 and TRBJ2-2; D gene unclear. Trimming took off 0 bases at V and 10 bases at J, with 7 bases between the two ends. Germline values: CDR1 SGDLS, CDR2 YYNGEE. The CDR3 has 12 amino acids. DNA for the CDR3: TGTGCCAGCAGCGTAGGCGTCGAGGAGCTGTTTTTT. Translation gives CASSVGVEELFF.

The chain uses TRBV27 and TRBJ1-1, with D maybe TRBD1 (6 bases). The length of the CDR3 is 13 residues. V was cut by 9 bases and J by 0 bases, with 11 bases left in between. The germline CDR1 and CDR2 sequences are MNHEY and SMNVEV (reference sequence). In nucleotides, the CDR3 is TGTGCCAGTAAGGGACAAATGAACACTGAAGCTTTCTTT. It codes for CASKGQMNTEAFF.

The rearrangement joins TRBV5-6 to TRBJ2-5, with TRBD2 identical over 12 bases. The trim removed 4 bases at V and 5 bases at J, leaving 3 bases unmatched. Germline assignment: CDR1 SGHDT and CDR2 YYEEEE. This CDR3 has 14 amino acids. CDR3 DNA sequence: TGTGCCAGCAGCGAGACTAGCGGGGGTGAGACCCAGTACTTC. Translated: CASSETSGGETQYF.